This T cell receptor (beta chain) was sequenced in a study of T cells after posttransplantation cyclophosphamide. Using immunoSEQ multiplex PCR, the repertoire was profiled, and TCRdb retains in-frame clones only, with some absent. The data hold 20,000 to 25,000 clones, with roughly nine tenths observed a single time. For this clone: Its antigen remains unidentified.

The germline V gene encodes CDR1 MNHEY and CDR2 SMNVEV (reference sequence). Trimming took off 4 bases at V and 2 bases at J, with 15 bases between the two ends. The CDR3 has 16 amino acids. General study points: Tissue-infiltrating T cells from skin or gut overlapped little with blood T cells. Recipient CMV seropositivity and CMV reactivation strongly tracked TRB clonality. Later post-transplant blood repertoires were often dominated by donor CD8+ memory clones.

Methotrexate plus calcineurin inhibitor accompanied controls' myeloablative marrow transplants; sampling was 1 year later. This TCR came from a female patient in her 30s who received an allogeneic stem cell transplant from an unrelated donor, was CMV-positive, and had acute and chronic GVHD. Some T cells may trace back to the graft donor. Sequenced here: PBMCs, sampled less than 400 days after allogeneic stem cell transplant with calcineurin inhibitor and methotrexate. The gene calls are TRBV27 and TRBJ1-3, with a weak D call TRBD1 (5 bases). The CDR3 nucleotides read TGTGCCAGCAGTTCCCTGGGGAGGGGAACTGGAAACACCATATATTTT. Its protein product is CASSSLGRGTGNTIYF.